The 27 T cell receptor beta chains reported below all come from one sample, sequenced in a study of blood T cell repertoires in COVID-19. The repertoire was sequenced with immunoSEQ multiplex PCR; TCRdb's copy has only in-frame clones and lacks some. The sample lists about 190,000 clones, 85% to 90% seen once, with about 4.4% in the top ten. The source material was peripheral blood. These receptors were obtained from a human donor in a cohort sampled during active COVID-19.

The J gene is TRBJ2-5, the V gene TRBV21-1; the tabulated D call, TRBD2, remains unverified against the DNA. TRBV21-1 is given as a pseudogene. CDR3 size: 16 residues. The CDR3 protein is CASSKFNREGGETQYF. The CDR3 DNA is TGTGCCAGCAGCAAGTTTAACAGGGAGGGCGGGGAGACCCAGTACTTC.

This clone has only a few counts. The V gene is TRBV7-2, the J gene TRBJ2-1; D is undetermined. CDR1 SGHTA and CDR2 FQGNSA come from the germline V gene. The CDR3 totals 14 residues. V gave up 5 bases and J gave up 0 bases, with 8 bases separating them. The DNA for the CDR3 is TGTGCCAGCAGCGTAAAGAGCTCCTACAATGAGCAGTTCTTC. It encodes CASSVKSSYNEQFF. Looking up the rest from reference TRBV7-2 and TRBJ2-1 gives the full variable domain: GAGVSQSPSNKVTEKGKDVELRCDPISGHTALYWYRQSLGQGLEFLIYFQGNSAPDKSGLPSDRFSAERTGGSVSTLTIQRTQQEDSAVYLCASSVKSSYNEQFFGPGTRLTVL.

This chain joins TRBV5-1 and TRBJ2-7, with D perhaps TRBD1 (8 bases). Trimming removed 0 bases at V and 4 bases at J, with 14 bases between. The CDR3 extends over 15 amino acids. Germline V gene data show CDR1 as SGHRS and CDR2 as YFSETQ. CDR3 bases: TGCGCCAGCAGCTTGGCCACAGGGGGGGAATACGAGCAGTACTTC. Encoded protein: CASSLATGGEYEQYF.

The CDR3 is CASSPSTGRNSPLHF. The CDR3 DNA sequence: TGTGCCAGCAGCCCTTCGACAGGGAGGAATTCACCCCTCCACTTT. This rearrangement joins TRBV7-2 to TRBJ1-6, with TRBD1 identical over 7 bases. The CDR3 is 15 amino acids. Germline V CDR1 and CDR2: SGHTA, FQGNSA. Germline trimming cut 5 bases from V and 7 bases from J; bases unmatched to any gene: 8.

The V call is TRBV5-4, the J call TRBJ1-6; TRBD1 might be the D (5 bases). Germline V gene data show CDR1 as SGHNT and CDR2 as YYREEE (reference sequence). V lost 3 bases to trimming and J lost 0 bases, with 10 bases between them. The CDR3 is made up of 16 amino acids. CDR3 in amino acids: CASSSAGGSYNSPLHF. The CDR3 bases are TGTGCCAGCAGCTCCGCCGGGGGCTCCTATAATTCACCCCTCCACTTT. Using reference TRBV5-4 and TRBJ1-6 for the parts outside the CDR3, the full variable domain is ETGVTQSPTHLIKTRGQQVTLRCSSQSGHNTVSWYQQALGQGPQFIFQYYREEENGRGNFPPRFSGLQFPNYSSELNVNALELDDSALYLCASSSAGGSYNSPLHFGNGTRLTVT.

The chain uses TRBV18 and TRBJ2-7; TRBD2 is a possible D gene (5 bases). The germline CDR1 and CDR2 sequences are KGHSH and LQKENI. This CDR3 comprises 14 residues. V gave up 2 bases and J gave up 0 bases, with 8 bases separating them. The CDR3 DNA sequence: TGTGCCAGCTCACCAACACGGGGCTCCTACGAGCAGTACTTC. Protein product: CASSPTRGSYEQYF.

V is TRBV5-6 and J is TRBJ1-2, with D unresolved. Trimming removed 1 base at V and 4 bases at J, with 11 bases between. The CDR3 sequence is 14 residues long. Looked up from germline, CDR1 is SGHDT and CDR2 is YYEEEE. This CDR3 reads CASSLRVLSYGYTF. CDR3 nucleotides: TGTGCCAGCAGCTTGAGAGTACTTTCCTATGGCTACACCTTC.

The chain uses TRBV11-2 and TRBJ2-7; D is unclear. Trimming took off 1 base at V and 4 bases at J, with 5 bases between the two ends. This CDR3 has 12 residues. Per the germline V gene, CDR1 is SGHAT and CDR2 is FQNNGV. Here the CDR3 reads CASSLAGYEQYF. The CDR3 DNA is TGTGCCAGCAGCTTAGCCGGTTACGAGCAGTACTTC.

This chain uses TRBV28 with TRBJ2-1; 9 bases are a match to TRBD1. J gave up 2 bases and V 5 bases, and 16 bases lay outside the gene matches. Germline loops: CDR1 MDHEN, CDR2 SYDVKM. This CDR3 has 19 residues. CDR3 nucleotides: TGTGCCAGCAGTAGCCCAGGACAGGGGTTTGTCGTCGCCTACAATGAGCAGTTCTTC. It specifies CASSSPGQGFVVAYNEQFF. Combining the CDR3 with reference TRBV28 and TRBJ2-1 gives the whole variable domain DVKVTQSSRYLVKRTGEKVFLECVQDMDHENMFWYRQDPGLGLRLIYFSYDVKMKEKGDIPEGYSVSREKKERFSLILESASTNQTSMYLCASSSPGQGFVVAYNEQFFGPGTRLTVL.

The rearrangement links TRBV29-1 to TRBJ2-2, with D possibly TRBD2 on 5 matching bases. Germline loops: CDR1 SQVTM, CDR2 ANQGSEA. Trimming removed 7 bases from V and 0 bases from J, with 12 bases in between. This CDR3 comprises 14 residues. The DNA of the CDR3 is TGCAGCGGCGTACTAGGGTCGAACACCGGGGAGCTGTTTTTT. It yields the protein CSGVLGSNTGELFF.

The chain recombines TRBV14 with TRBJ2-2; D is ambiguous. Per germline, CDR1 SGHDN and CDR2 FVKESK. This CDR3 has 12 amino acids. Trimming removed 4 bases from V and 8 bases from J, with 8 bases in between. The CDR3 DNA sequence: TGTGCCAGCAGCCGGGTCGGGGGGGAGCTGTTTTTT. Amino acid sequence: CASSRVGGELFF.

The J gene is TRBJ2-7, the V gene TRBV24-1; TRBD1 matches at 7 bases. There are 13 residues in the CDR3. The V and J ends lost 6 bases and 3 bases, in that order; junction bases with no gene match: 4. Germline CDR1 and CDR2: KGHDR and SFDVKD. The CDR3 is CATSIDRDYEQYF. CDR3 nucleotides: TGTGCCACCAGTATTGACAGGGACTACGAGCAGTACTTC.

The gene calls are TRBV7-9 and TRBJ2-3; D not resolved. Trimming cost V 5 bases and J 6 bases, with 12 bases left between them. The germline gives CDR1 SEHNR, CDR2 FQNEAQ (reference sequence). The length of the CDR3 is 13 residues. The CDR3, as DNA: TGTGCCAGCAGCCTCCTGAGGCTGGATACGCAGTATTTT. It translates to CASSLLRLDTQYF.

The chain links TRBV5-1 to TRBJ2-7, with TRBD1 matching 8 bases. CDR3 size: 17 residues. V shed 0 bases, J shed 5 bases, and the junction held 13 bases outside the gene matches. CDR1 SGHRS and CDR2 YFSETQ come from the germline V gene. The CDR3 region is CASSLGDRPFDGNEQYF. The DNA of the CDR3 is TGCGCCAGCAGCTTGGGGGACAGGCCCTTCGATGGGAACGAGCAGTACTTC.

Here the CDR3 reads CASSVAGQAYNEQFF. CDR3 DNA sequence: TGTGCCAGCAGCGTTGCGGGACAGGCCTACAATGAGCAGTTCTTC. The chain is built from TRBV9 and TRBJ2-1, with 8 bases aligning to TRBD1. Per germline, CDR1 SGDLS and CDR2 YYNGEE. The CDR3 is made up of 15 amino acids. Unmatched junction bases numbered 3, after V lost 2 bases and J lost 2 bases.

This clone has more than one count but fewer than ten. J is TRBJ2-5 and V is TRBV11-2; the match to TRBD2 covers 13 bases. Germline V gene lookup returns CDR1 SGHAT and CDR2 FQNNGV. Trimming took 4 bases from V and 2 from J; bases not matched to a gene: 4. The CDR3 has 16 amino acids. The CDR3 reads CASSSGLAGAQETQYF. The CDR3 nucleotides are TGTGCCAGCAGCTCAGGACTAGCGGGAGCTCAAGAGACCCAGTACTTC.

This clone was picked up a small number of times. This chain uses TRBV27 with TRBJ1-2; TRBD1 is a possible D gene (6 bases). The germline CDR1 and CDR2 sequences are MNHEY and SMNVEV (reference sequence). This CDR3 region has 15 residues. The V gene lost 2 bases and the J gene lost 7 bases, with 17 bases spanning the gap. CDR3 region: CASSLGPGVFGGYTF. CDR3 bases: TGTGCCAGCAGTTTAGGGCCAGGGGTCTTCGGTGGCTACACCTTC.

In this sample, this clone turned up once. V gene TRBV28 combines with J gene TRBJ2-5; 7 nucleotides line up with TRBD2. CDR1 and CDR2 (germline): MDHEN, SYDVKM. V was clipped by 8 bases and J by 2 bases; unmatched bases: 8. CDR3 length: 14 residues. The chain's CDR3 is CASLVGGGQETQYF. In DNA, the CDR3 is TGTGCCAGCCTCGTGGGGGGGGGACAAGAGACCCAGTACTTC.

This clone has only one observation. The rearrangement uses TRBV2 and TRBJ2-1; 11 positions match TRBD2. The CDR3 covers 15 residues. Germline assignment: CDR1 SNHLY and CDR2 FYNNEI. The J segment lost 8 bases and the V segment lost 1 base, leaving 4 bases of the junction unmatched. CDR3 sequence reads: CASSEETSGIYEQFF. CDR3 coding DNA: TGTGCCAGCAGTGAAGAGACTAGCGGGATTTATGAGCAGTTCTTC.

The CDR3 bases are TGTGCCAGCAGGCAGGGTTTTGGGGTGTCTGAAAAACTGTTTTTT. Its translation is CASRQGFGVSEKLFF. The J gene is TRBJ1-4, the V gene TRBV3-1 (or the pseudogene TRBV3-2); D is perhaps TRBD1 (5 bases). CDR3 size: 15 residues. Germline lookup yields CDR1 LGHDT and CDR2 YNNKEL (reference sequence). The V end was cut by 6 bases, the J end by 7 bases, with 18 bases between.

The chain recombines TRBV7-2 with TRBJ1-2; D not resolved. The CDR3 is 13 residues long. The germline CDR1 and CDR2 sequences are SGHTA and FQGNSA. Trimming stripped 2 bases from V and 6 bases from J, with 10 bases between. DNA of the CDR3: TGTGCCAGCAGCTTACCCTATTTGGATGGCTACACCTTC. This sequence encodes CASSLPYLDGYTF.

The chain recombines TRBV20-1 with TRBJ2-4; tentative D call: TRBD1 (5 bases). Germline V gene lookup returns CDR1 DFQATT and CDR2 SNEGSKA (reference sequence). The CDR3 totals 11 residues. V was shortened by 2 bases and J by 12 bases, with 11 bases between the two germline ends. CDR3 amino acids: CSARKTVSQYF. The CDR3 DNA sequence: TGCAGTGCTAGAAAGACAGTCTCTCAGTACTTC.

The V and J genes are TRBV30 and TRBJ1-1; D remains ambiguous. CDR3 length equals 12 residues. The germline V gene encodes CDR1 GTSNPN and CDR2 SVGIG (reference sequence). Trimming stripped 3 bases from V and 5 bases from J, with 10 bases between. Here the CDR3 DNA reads TGTGCCTGGAGCCCGGGGAGAACTGAAGCTTTCTTT. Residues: CAWSPGRTEAFF.

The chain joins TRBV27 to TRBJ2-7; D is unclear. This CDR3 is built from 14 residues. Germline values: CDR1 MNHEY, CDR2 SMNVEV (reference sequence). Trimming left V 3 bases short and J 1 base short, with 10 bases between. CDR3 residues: CASSFSAGSYEQYF. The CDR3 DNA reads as TGTGCCAGCAGTTTTTCGGCAGGATCCTACGAGCAGTACTTC.

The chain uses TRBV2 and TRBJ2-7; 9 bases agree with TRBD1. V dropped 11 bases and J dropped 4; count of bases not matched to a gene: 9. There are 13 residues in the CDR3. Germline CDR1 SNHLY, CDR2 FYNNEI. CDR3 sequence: CASQGTGRYEQYF. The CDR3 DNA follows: TGTGCCTCACAGGGGACAGGGAGGTACGAGCAGTACTTC.

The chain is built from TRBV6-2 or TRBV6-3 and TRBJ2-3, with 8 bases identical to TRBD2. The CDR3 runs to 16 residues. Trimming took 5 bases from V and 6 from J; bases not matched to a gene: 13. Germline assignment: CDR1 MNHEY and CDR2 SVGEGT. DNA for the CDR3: TGTGCCAGCAGTCCGCTTAGGACTAGCCGTCCGGATACGCAGTATTTT. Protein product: CASSPLRTSRPDTQYF.

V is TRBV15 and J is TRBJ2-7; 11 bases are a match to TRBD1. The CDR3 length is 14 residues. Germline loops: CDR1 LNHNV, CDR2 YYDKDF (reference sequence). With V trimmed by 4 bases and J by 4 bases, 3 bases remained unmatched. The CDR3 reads CATSIGTGGYEQYF. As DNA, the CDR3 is TGTGCCACCAGCATCGGGACAGGGGGTTACGAGCAGTACTTC.